This T cell receptor (beta chain) was found in a study of blood T cell repertoires in COVID-19. Whole-study context: Italy, Spain and the United States were the sources of the convalescent and acute COVID-19 samples.

The CDR3 is 16 amino acids. Germline CDR1 and CDR2: SGHRS and YFSETQ. The V and J ends lost 1 base and 8 bases respectively, with 19 bases between them. Original methodology: Reference gene primer amplification yielded estimated nucleated cell counts. The protocol was immunoSEQ multiplex PCR, while the TCRdb copy is restricted to in-frame clones and leaves out a portion. The V and J calls and clone size were taken over from that table, and D and trimming were inferred from the DNA. The table includes a few hundred thousand clones, about nine tenths detected once. Seattle's cohort entered during active infection and was followed longitudinally.

Sequencing was done on a sample of peripheral blood. The chain carries TRBV5-1 and TRBJ2-1; tentatively, D is TRBD2 (5 bases). This receptor was obtained from a woman aged 55-75 years with COVID-19, enrolled during active disease. The CDR3 is CASSLSKILVADEQFF. CDR3 bases: TGCGCCAGCAGCTTGTCCAAAATACTAGTTGCCGATGAGCAGTTCTTC.